This paragraph reports one TCR beta chain. The data stem from a study of T cell changes during pregnancy in multiple sclerosis. This CDR3 region has 15 residues. With 0 bases clipped from V and 0 bases from J, the junction kept 2 bases outside the gene matches. Per germline, CDR1 SGHAT and CDR2 FQDESV (reference sequence). The table came from immunoSEQ multiplex PCR; TCRdb's copy has only in-frame clones and leaves some out. Among about 43,000 clones listed, about nine tenths were seen once. V and J are TRBV11-1 and TRBJ2-7; 7 nucleotides line up with TRBD1. The sample taken for sequencing was PBMCs (not recorded whether the cells were cultured). The TCR originated in a female donor with multiple sclerosis, enrolled in a pregnancy study. The CDR3 DNA is TGTGCCAGCAGCTTAGCCGGGACAGCCTCCTACGAGCAGTACTTC. Residues: CASSLAGTASYEQYF.